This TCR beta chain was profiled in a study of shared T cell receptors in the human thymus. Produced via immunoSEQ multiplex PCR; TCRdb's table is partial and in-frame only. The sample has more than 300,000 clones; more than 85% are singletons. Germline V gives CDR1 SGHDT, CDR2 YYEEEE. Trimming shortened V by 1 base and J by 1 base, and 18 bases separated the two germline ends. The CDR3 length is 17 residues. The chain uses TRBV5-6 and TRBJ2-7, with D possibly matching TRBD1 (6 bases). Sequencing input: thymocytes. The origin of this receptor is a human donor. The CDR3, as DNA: TGTGCCAGCAGCTTGATGAAAGTCAGGGGAAATTCCTACGAGCAGTACTTC. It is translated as CASSLMKVRGNSYEQYF.